The 13 T cell receptor beta chains below come from one sample, sequenced in a study of blood T cells in healthy people across ages. With a J-beta primer mix and a sample-barcoded 5' primer, a second PCR ran about 7 to 12 cycles. MiXCR was run by TCRdb on the 5' RACE reads, yielding one entry per CDR3 protein. In the table there are about 800,000 distinct CDR3 sequences, roughly 25% of which are singletons. This sample was shared with a second study, whose subject was T cells of mothers and their children.

Material for sequencing was blood. The source of these receptors is a boy younger than 18 in good health.

This clonotype turned up a few times. The chain is built from TRBV6-2 or TRBV6-3 and TRBJ2-3; the D gene is possibly TRBD2 (5 bases). This CDR3 region has 15 residues. Trimming pared 6 bases from V and 4 bases from J, leaving 17 bases between. Germline V gene data show CDR1 as MNHEY and CDR2 as SVGEGT. CDR3 protein: CASSTVRGAADTQYF. DNA of the CDR3: TGTGCCAGCAGCACCGTCCGGGGTGCAGCAGATACGCAGTATTTT.

The chain carries TRBV27 and TRBJ2-7; 7 positions match TRBD1. Germline loops: CDR1 MNHEY, CDR2 SMNVEV (reference sequence). The CDR3 runs 14 residues. V shed 4 bases, J shed 2 bases, and the junction held 5 bases outside the gene matches. CDR3 amino acids: CASSSAGGPYEQYF. Written as DNA, the CDR3 is TGTGCCAGCAGTTCCGCAGGGGGACCCTACGAGCAGTACTTC.

The chain recombines TRBV3-1 with TRBJ2-1; D unresolved. V lost 4 bases and J lost 0, with 13 bases in between. CDR3 length: 16 amino acids. CDR1 and CDR2 from the germline V gene are LGHDT and YNNKEL (reference sequence). The CDR3 DNA reads TGTGCCAGCAGCCGCGTTGGTAGCCGCTCCTACAATGAGCAGTTCTTC. Translating it yields CASSRVGSRSYNEQFF.

This clonotype was observed a few times. The chain uses TRBV5-1 and TRBJ2-1, with no clear D. Germline CDR1 is SGHRS and CDR2 is YFSETQ. The germline V and J ends were trimmed by 4 bases and 4 bases, with 12 bases remaining between them. This CDR3 region has 14 residues. The CDR3 DNA is TGCGCCAGCAGCCCTCCTCTAACGTACAATGAGCAGTTCTTC. This gives the protein CASSPPLTYNEQFF.

The chain links TRBV7-9 to TRBJ1-1; no clear D gene. This CDR3 has 13 residues. Trimming took 4 bases from V and 8 from J, leaving 14 bases between them. Germline assignment: CDR1 SEHNR and CDR2 FQNEAQ (reference sequence). The CDR3 coding sequence is TGTGCCAGCAGCTCTGAAAACACGGCCGAAGCTTTCTTT. Translated: CASSSENTAEAFF.

In its sample, this clonotype was seen many times. The CDR3 coding sequence is TGTGCCAGCAGTGGTATGACAGGGGCGGAGGAGCAGTACTTC. Residues: CASSGMTGAEEQYF. The rearrangement joins TRBV25-1 to TRBJ2-7; TRBD1 aligns across 8 bases. The CDR3 runs 14 residues. Germline V gene lookup returns CDR1 MGHDK and CDR2 SYGVNS. After removal of 4 bases from V and 7 bases from J, the junction contained 9 bases not matched to a gene.

The chain has TRBV10-3 and TRBJ2-7; TRBD1 agrees at 8 bases. The V and J ends lost 10 bases and 3 bases, in that order; junction bases with no gene match: 5. The germline gives CDR1 ENHRY, CDR2 SYGVKD. The CDR3 extends over 12 amino acids. CDR3: CATLGQDYEQYF. CDR3 bases: TGTGCCACCTTGGGACAGGACTACGAGCAGTACTTC.

The rearrangement uses TRBV20-1 and TRBJ1-6; maybe TRBD1 (6 bases). Germline V gene lookup returns CDR1 DFQATT and CDR2 SNEGSKA (reference sequence). The CDR3 is made up of 13 amino acids. Trimming took 1 base from V and 8 from J, leaving 9 bases between them. For the CDR3, the DNA is TGCAGTGCTAGAGGGGGGGCTGATTCACCCCTCCACTTT. Translated: CSARGGADSPLHF.

This clonotype came up a few times. This chain connects TRBV28 to TRBJ2-7; D unresolved. Trimming removed 1 base at V and 0 bases at J, with 13 bases between. Germline V lookup: CDR1 MDHEN, CDR2 SYDVKM. The CDR3 is made up of 16 amino acids. As DNA, the CDR3 is TGTGCCAGCAGTTTATCTTACCAGTTTACCTCCTACGAGCAGTACTTC. It specifies CASSLSYQFTSYEQYF.

This clonotype has more than one count but fewer than ten. The chain joins TRBV5-1 to TRBJ1-5; D is unresolved. V gave up 0 bases and J gave up 0 bases, with 7 bases separating them. Germline assignment: CDR1 SGHRS and CDR2 YFSETQ. This CDR3 comprises 15 residues. Here the CDR3 DNA reads TGCGCCAGCAGCTTGGCTGGGGTTAGCAATCAGCCCCAGCATTTT. Its protein is CASSLAGVSNQPQHF.

This clonotype appeared many times. The junction shows a germline mismatch at one end, possibly a read error. The chain combines TRBV5-1 with TRBJ2-1; D remains unclear. The CDR3 length is 14 residues. The germline gives CDR1 SGHRS, CDR2 YFSETQ. The CDR3 here is CASSGEVSFNEQFF. The CDR3 bases are TGCGCCAGCAGCGGAGAGGTATCCTTCAATGAGCAGTTCTTC.

The chain links TRBV29-1 to TRBJ2-3; 12 nucleotides match TRBD1. J lost 5 bases, V lost 0 bases, and 6 bases had no gene match. The CDR3 is 16 residues long. CDR1 and CDR2 (germline): SQVTM, ANQGSEA. CDR3 loop: CSVEEWDRGRRDTQYF. As DNA, the CDR3 is TGCAGCGTTGAAGAATGGGACAGGGGGCGGAGAGATACGCAGTATTTT.

This clonotype has only a few counts. The chain has TRBV2 and TRBJ2-5; 7 bases match TRBD1. Trimming cost V 4 bases and J 1 base; bases outside gene matches: 3. The CDR3 contains 14 residues. CDR1 is SNHLY, CDR2 FYNNEI, per germline. This chain's CDR3 is CASSAGQPQETQYF. The CDR3, as DNA: TGTGCCAGCAGTGCGGGACAGCCCCAAGAGACCCAGTACTTC.